One sample yielded the 6 T cell receptor beta chains listed below, sequenced in a study of radiotherapy plus CTLA-4 blockade in lung cancer (dated by TCRdb to 2017 to 2018). The method was the immunoSEQ multiplex PCR assay. TCRdb's version of the immuneACCESS table is confined to in-frame rearrangements and falls short of the full clone set. An unresolved V gene accounts for under half of the shortfall where checked; the remainder is of unknown origin. Within this sample are 85,000 to 100,000 clones, with around nine tenths of them counted one time only. Of the sample, roughly 17% falls within the top ten clones. The specimen comprised peripheral blood, sampled from a patient treated with radiotherapy plus ipilimumab. These receptors were taken from a human donor with non-small cell lung cancer that progressed on radiotherapy plus ipilimumab.

This clone was observed once. V gene TRBV5-1 combines with J gene TRBJ1-2; no reliable D call. V lost 0 bases and J 0 bases, leaving 9 bases between the germline ends. There are 15 residues in the CDR3. CDR1 is SGHRS, CDR2 YFSETQ, per germline. CDR3 sequence reads: CASSLDLRANYGYTF. CDR3 DNA sequence: TGCGCCAGCAGCTTGGATTTAAGGGCTAACTATGGCTACACCTTC.

The chain's CDR3 is CASSQTGGANTGELFF. The CDR3 DNA is TGCGCCAGCAGCCAGACAGGGGGCGCCAACACCGGGGAGCTGTTTTTT. This rearrangement joins TRBV5-1 to TRBJ2-2; 10 bases map to TRBD1. V lost 4 bases, J lost 2 bases, and 5 bases stayed unmatched. Germline CDR1 and CDR2: SGHRS and YFSETQ. The CDR3 covers 16 residues.

The gene calls are TRBV30 and TRBJ2-7; tentative D call: TRBD1 (6 bases). The germline V and J ends were trimmed by 1 base and 2 bases, with 12 bases remaining between them. The length of the CDR3 is 14 residues. Germline V gene data show CDR1 as GTSNPN and CDR2 as SVGIG (reference sequence). CDR3 residues: CAWSGQVRAYEQYF. The CDR3 region has the DNA TGTGCCTGGAGTGGACAGGTGAGGGCCTACGAGCAGTACTTC.

This clone was recorded a few times. The chain employs TRBV6-1 and TRBJ2-7, with 14 bases lining up with TRBD2. Germline assignment: CDR1 MNHNS and CDR2 SASEGT. This CDR3 contains 15 residues. The junction had 12 bases not matched to a gene; V was cut back by 8 bases and J by 9 bases. This chain's CDR3 is CASARTGLAGDRQYF. In nucleotides, the CDR3 is TGTGCCAGCGCTAGAACGGGACTAGCGGGAGACCGGCAGTACTTC.

The chain links TRBV5-6 to TRBJ1-4; possible D gene TRBD1, 6 bases. CDR3 size: 16 residues. V was shortened by 1 base and J by 4 bases, with 14 bases between the two germline ends. Per germline, CDR1 SGHDT and CDR2 YYEEEE. The chain's CDR3 is CASSLPSQGLNEKLFF. CDR3 DNA sequence: TGTGCCAGCAGCTTGCCTTCCCAGGGGCTTAATGAAAAACTGTTTTTT. Drawing the rest from reference TRBV5-6 and TRBJ1-4, the complete variable domain is DAGVTQSPTHLIKTRGQQVTLRCSPKSGHDTVSWYQQALGQGPQFIFQYYEEEERQRGNFPDRFSGHQFPNYSSELNVNALLLGDSALYLCASSLPSQGLNEKLFFGSGTQLSVL.

The chain employs TRBV5-1 and TRBJ2-7, with 7 bases aligning to TRBD2. The CDR3 runs 14 residues. Trimming at V came to 3 bases and at J to 4 bases, leaving 7 bases not matched to a gene. CDR1 and CDR2 (germline): SGHRS, YFSETQ. The CDR3 is CASSSRGEGYEQYF. For the CDR3, the DNA is TGCGCCAGCAGCTCCCGAGGGGAGGGATACGAGCAGTACTTC.